This T cell receptor beta chain was sequenced during a study of cytomegalovirus exposure and HLA in healthy donors. Study-level background: Most donors, 81% of some 400 genotyped, fell in the Caucasian-associated ancestry cluster.

The PCR made use of 60 Vbeta and 13 Jbeta primers. Produced via immunoSEQ multiplex PCR; TCRdb's table is partial and in-frame only. The data hold roughly 160,000 clones, with 71% observed a single time. The germline V gene encodes CDR1 MNHNS and CDR2 SASEGT. The CDR3 has 14 amino acids. The V gene end was trimmed by 8 bases and the J gene end by 6 bases; junction bases not matched to a gene: 9. This clone was detected once. As yet, its antigen is unknown. The study, taken as a whole, reports: Among donors in an Asian-associated ancestry cluster, a later analysis reportedly found fewer N-insertions than the approximately 700-donor mean. TCR beta sequences reportedly predicted the HLA-A and HLA-B alleles of most subjects accurately.

The J gene is TRBJ2-5, the V gene TRBV6-1; 10 bases are shared with TRBD1. The TCR comes from a girl between 10 and 17 years old in good health and CMV-seronegative. Sample: PBMCs. This chain's CDR3 is CASDDGQGEQTQYF. In nucleotides, the CDR3 is TGTGCCAGCGACGACGGACAGGGGGAACAGACCCAGTACTTC.